These T cell receptor beta chains were read from a single sample in a study of T cell responses to AZD1222 COVID-19 vaccine. Profiling relied on immunoSEQ multiplex PCR, and the TCRdb table lists in-frame clones only, not all of them. Of about 70,000 clones in the sample, 84% were seen once. The specimen was peripheral blood, collected on day 0 of AZD1222 vaccination. These receptors were obtained from an adult in good health. The CDR3 runs from the conserved cysteine through the conserved F or W. A D gene is named only where the DNA matches it firmly. Clone size, where shown, is once, few, many, or a class for clones that have expanded.

j_call clone_size v_call d_call cdr3_nt cdr3_aa
TRBJ2-5 - TRBV9 - TGTGCCAGCAGCGTAGTGACGGCCGTGAGGGAGACCCAGTACTTC CASSVVTAVRETQYF
TRBJ2-1 - TRBV5-6 - TGTGCCAGCAGCTTAGCCAGGTACAATGAGCAGTTCTTC CASSLARYNEQFF
TRBJ2-5 - TRBV28 - TGTGCCAGCAGTTTAGGGACCCAAGAGACCCAGTACTTC CASSLGTQETQYF
TRBJ2-1 few TRBV9 TRBD2 TGTGCCAGCAGCGTGGTCGGGGGGGCCATGAATGAGCAGTTCTTC CASSVVGGAMNEQFF
TRBJ2-3 - TRBV19 TRBD1 TGTGCCAGCGTTTCGGGACAGGGTACAGATACGCAGTATTTT CASVSGQGTDTQYF
TRBJ1-4 - TRBV30 - TGTGCCTGGGGGTTTGCAGGGCGGGGTGAAAAACTGTTTTTT CAWGFAGRGEKLFF
TRBJ1-5 - TRBV30 - TGTGCCTGGAGTCCAACGAGTTCGCAGCCCCAGCATTTT CAWSPTSSQPQHF
TRBJ1-2 - TRBV10-3 TRBD1 TGTGCCATCAGTGAAAGGTCGACAGGGATGTATGGCTACACCTTC CAISERSTGMYGYTF
TRBJ2-1 - TRBV7-9 - TGTGCCACTCCGGGGGAAACCTACAATGAGCAGTTCTTC CATPGETYNEQFF
TRBJ2-7 few TRBV5-1 TRBD2 TGCGCCAGCAGCCCCGGGGGGACCTACGAGCAGTACTTC CASSPGGTYEQYF
TRBJ1-1 - TRBV7-3 - TGTGCCAGCAGCTTAACTGGGAACACTGAAGCTTTCTTT CASSLTGNTEAFF
TRBJ1-1 few TRBV11-3 - TGTGCCAGCAGCTTAGATCAAATGGGTGAAGCTTTCTTT CASSLDQMGEAFF
TRBJ1-2 - TRBV3-1/TRBV3-2 TRBD1 TGTGCCAGCAGCCCGACCCGACAGGGTTTCTACACCTTC CASSPTRQGFYTF
TRBJ1-1 - TRBV7-3 TRBD1 TGTGCCAGCAGCACTAACAGGGGGGAAGCTTTCTTT CASSTNRGEAFF
TRBJ2-1 - TRBV7-8 - TGTGCCAGCAGCTTAGGTGGCGGGACATCCTTCAATGAGCAGTTCTTC CASSLGGGTSFNEQFF
TRBJ1-2 - TRBV28 - TGTGCCAGCAGAACAGGAAACTATGGCTACACCTTC CASRTGNYGYTF
TRBJ1-4 - TRBV5-1 - TGCGCCAGCAGCATCAATGCTAATGAAAAACTGTTTTTT CASSINANEKLFF
TRBJ1-1 - TRBV5-1 - TGCGCCAGCAGCTTTCCCGCGGGGGGCACTGAAGCTTTCTTT CASSFPAGGTEAFF
TRBJ2-2 once TRBV19 - TGTGCCAGTACCTACACCGGGGAGCTGTTTTTT CASTYTGELFF
TRBJ1-2 - TRBV2 TRBD1 TGTGCCGGGTTACAGGGGGCAGGGCGCTATGGCTACACCTTC CAGLQGAGRYGYTF
TRBJ2-1 - TRBV3-1/TRBV3-2 TRBD2 TGTGCCAGCAGCCAAGATAACTCGGGCGGGGGGAAGCAGTTCTTC CASSQDNSGGGKQFF
TRBJ1-2 - TRBV5-5 TRBD1 TGTGCCAGCAGCCGGGACAGCTATGGCTACACCTTC CASSRDSYGYTF
TRBJ2-2 - TRBV10-3 - TGTGCCACAAATGGGGGGTCTAACACCGGGGAGCTGTTTTTT CATNGGSNTGELFF
TRBJ1-5 few TRBV6-5 TRBD1 TGTGCCAGCAGTTACCGGGGACAGGGGGGAGTGTCCCAGCATTTT CASSYRGQGGVSQHF
TRBJ2-1 - TRBV10-3 TRBD1 TGTGCCATCAGGGAAGCTACAGGGGACGGAAGGCATGAGCAGTTCTTC CAIREATGDGRHEQFF
TRBJ2-1 - TRBV4-1 TRBD2 TGCGCCAGCAGCGCACGACTCGCCTCGACTAGCGGGGGGGCCTATGAGCAGTTCTTC CASSARLASTSGGAYEQFF
TRBJ1-2 - TRBV30 - TGTGCCTGGACCATAGGGACGGCCGCGGGCTACACCTTC CAWTIGTAAGYTF
TRBJ2-1 - TRBV4-2 TRBD2 TGTGCCAGCAGCCAAGTCCCAGCGGGGGGGAACAATGAGCAGTTCTTC CASSQVPAGGNNEQFF
TRBJ1-1 once TRBV7-2 TRBD1 TGTGCCAGCGACCAACAGGGGGGAGGCACTGAAGCTTTCTTT CASDQQGGGTEAFF
TRBJ1-5 once TRBV5-5 - TGTGCCAGCTCACATGGGGGGTTTAGCAATCAGCCCCAGCATTTT CASSHGGFSNQPQHF
TRBJ2-3 - TRBV3-1/TRBV3-2 - TGTGCCAGCAGCCTTACTTCGGGGACAGATACGCAGTATTTT CASSLTSGTDTQYF
TRBJ1-4 - TRBV6-5 - TGTGCCAGCGATAGGACTGAGACTAATGAAAAACTGTTTTTT CASDRTETNEKLFF
TRBJ1-1 - TRBV2 TRBD1 TGTGCCAGTCGAAAGACAGGGGCCTATAGGGGGAACACTGAAGCTTTCTTT CASRKTGAYRGNTEAFF
TRBJ1-6 few TRBV5-4 TRBD1 TGTGCCAGCAGAAGGGACAGTAATTCACCCCTCCACTTT CASRRDSNSPLHF
TRBJ2-3 - TRBV6-2/TRBV6-3 - TGTGCCAGCAGTTCAACCGGGGTCACAGATACGCAGTATTTT CASSSTGVTDTQYF
TRBJ1-2 - TRBV7-2 - TGTGCCAGCAGCTTTGGAGGGTTTGGTGGCTACACCTTC CASSFGGFGGYTF
TRBJ2-7 - TRBV7-9 - TGTGCCAGCAGCTTTGGCGGGGGCCGTTCCTACGAGCAGTACTTC CASSFGGGRSYEQYF
TRBJ2-1 - TRBV27 - TGTGCCAGCAGTTTGGGGGCCGGCGGCAATGAGCAGTTCTTC CASSLGAGGNEQFF
TRBJ2-7 - TRBV15 - TGTGCCACCAGCGCGCGGGGCAGCTACTCCTACGAGCAGTACTTC CATSARGSYSYEQYF
TRBJ1-5 - TRBV6-5 - TGTGCCAGCAACGCGGGGCAGGGGAATCAGCCCCAGCATTTT CASNAGQGNQPQHF
TRBJ1-1 - TRBV5-4 TRBD1 TGTGCCAGCACCAATGGGGACAGGGGAGGCACTGTTACCTTT CASTNGDRGGTVTF
TRBJ1-1 - TRBV18 - TGTGCCAGCTCACCACTTAAGGAGAACACTGAAGCTTTCTTT CASSPLKENTEAFF
TRBJ2-2 - TRBV18 - TGTGCCAGCTCACCACCGAGGGATACCGGGGAGCTGTTTTTT CASSPPRDTGELFF
TRBJ1-5 - TRBV5-1 TRBD1 TGCGCCAGCAGCTTAGGGACAGGGAATCAGCCCCAGCATTTT CASSLGTGNQPQHF
TRBJ1-1 - TRBV18 - TGTGCCAGCTCACCACCGGTGGGGGATTCTTACACTGAAGCTTTCTTT CASSPPVGDSYTEAFF
TRBJ1-2 - TRBV30 - TGTGCCTACCAGACAGATGGCTACACCTTC CAYQTDGYTF
TRBJ2-2 - TRBV30 - TGTGCCTGGAGTGTGGCGAGAGTATCCGGGGAGCTGTTTTTT CAWSVARVSGELFF
TRBJ1-5 - TRBV14 - TGTGCCAGCAGCCCAAAGAGGGAAAGCAATCAGCCCCAGCATTTT CASSPKRESNQPQHF
TRBJ1-2 - TRBV28 TRBD1 TGTGCCAGCAGCTGGGGACAGTATGGCTACACCTTC CASSWGQYGYTF
TRBJ1-4 - TRBV7-2 - TGTGCCAGCAGCTTTTCAAATGAAAAACTGTTTTTT CASSFSNEKLFF
TRBJ2-5 medium-sized TRBV21-1 - TGTGCCAGCAGCATGCGCGGACAAGAGACCCAGTACTTC CASSMRGQETQYF
TRBJ1-2 - TRBV28 TRBD1 TGTGCCAGCAGTTCTCAACCAGGGGGGGACTATGGCTACACCTTC CASSSQPGGDYGYTF
TRBJ1-2 - TRBV7-2 - TGTGCCAGCAGCTTAGATCCGACCTATGGCTACACCTTC CASSLDPTYGYTF
TRBJ1-1 few TRBV5-1 - TGCGCCAGCAGCCCGGTAGAGGGTCGGACTGAAGCTTTCTTT CASSPVEGRTEAFF
TRBJ1-5 - TRBV6-5 TRBD1 TGTGCCAGCAGTTACGGACAGGGTTATCAGCCCCAGCATTTT CASSYGQGYQPQHF
TRBJ1-2 - TRBV30 - TGTGCCTGGAGTGTACCCGCAGGGAATAACTATGGCTACACCTTC CAWSVPAGNNYGYTF
TRBJ1-1 few TRBV19 TRBD1 TGTGCCAGTAGCAACCCTCAGGGGGCGAGCGCTGAAGCTTTCTTT CASSNPQGASAEAFF